This TCR beta chain was captured by sequencing in a study of T-cell memory formation after mild COVID-19. From the 5' RACE reads, TCRdb called clonotypes with MiXCR, one entry per CDR3 protein. The profile covers about 350,000 distinct CDR3 sequences, with over 25% appearing a single time and approximately 15% taken by the ten largest. Germline values: CDR1 WSHSY, CDR2 SAAADI. There are 14 residues in the CDR3. V lost 4 bases to trimming and J lost 3 bases; unmatched junction nucleotides: 2. Study-level points and caveats: Clones that shrank (day 15 to 85) were balanced CD4/CD8, whereas later expanders leaned CD4+.

Concerning this clonotype itself: Its matching antigen is unknown.

The sequencing input was PBMCs or a T cell subset sorted from them (not recorded which). The sequence derives from an adult woman who had mild COVID-19 (a few samples of this study predate the infection). Cell type and time point are not known. The rearrangement links TRBV10-2 to TRBJ2-5; 10 nucleotides line up with TRBD2. CDR3 DNA: TGCGCCAGCAGTGGAGCGGGGGGGAAAGAGACCCAGTACTTC. It yields the protein CASSGAGGKETQYF.